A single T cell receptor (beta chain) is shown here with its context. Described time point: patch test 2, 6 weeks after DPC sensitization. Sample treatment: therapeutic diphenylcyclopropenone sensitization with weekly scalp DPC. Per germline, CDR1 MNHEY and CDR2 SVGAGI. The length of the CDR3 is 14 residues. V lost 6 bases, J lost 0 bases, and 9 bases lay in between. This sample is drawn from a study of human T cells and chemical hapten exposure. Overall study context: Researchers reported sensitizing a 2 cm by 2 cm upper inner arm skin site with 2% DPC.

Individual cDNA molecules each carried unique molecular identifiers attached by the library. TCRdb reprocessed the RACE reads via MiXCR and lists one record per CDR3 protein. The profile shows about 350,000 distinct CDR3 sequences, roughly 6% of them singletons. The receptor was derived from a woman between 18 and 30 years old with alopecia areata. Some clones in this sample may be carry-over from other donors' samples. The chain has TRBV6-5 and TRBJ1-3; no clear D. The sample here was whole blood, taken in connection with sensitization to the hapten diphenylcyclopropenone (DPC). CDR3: CASRMINSGNTIYF. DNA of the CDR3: TGTGCCAGCAGAATGATCAACTCTGGAAACACCATATATTTT.